The 18 T cell receptor beta chains presented below share a single source sample, sequenced in a study of cytomegalovirus exposure and HLA in healthy donors. In the PCR, 60 Vbeta and 13 Jbeta primers were used. Method: immunoSEQ multiplex PCR; TCRdb's copy keeps in-frame clones and lacks some. The sample holds 75,000 to 95,000 clones; 78% are singletons and the top ten take 4% to 5.5%. Sequenced sample: PBMCs. Every receptor here comes from a male donor in good health and CMV-seropositive.

The rearrangement links TRBV27 to TRBJ1-5, with 9 nucleotides matching TRBD1. The junction had 10 bases not matched to a gene; V was cut back by 4 bases and J by 6 bases. The CDR3 consists of 16 residues. CDR1 is MNHEY, CDR2 SMNVEV, per germline (reference sequence). CDR3 nucleotides: TGTGCCAGCAGTTCCTTGACAGGGGGAAATCGTCAGCCCCAGCATTTT. It codes for CASSSLTGGNRQPQHF.

The chain uses TRBV5-4 and TRBJ2-6, with D possibly matching TRBD1 (6 bases). V lost 1 base to trimming and J lost 4 bases, with 12 bases between them. Germline CDR1 reads SGHNT; CDR2 reads YYREEE (reference sequence). The CDR3 spans 16 residues. CDR3 sequence reads: CASSLTPGAGANVLTF. The CDR3 DNA reads TGTGCCAGCAGCTTGACCCCAGGGGCCGGGGCCAACGTCCTGACTTTC.

The rearrangement joins TRBV7-9 to TRBJ1-6; a possible D gene is TRBD1 (6 bases). V was trimmed by 8 bases and J by 7 bases, leaving 12 bases between them. The CDR3 is 13 residues long. Germline lookup yields CDR1 SEHNR and CDR2 FQNEAQ (reference sequence). The CDR3 DNA is TGTGCCAGCCAGGGACAATACAATTCACCCCTCCACTTT. As protein: CASQGQYNSPLHF.

V usage is TRBV19 and J usage is TRBJ2-3; maybe TRBD2 (5 bases). The germline CDR1 and CDR2 sequences are LNHDA and SQIVND (reference sequence). CDR3 length: 14 amino acids. V was shortened by 8 bases and J by 0 bases, with 12 bases between the two germline ends. CDR3 residues: CASGLSVSTDTQYF. DNA for the CDR3: TGTGCCAGTGGCCTTAGCGTAAGCACAGATACGCAGTATTTT. The full variable domain, its missing parts supplied by reference TRBV19 and TRBJ2-3, is DGGITQSPKYLFRKEGQNVTLSCEQNLNHDAMYWYRQDPGQGLRLIYYSQIVNDFQKGDIAEGYSVSREKKESFPLTVTSAQKNPTAFYLCASGLSVSTDTQYFGPGTRLTVL.

The chain links TRBV28 to TRBJ1-4, with no clear D. The V end was cut by 3 bases, the J end by 6 bases, with 11 bases between. The CDR3 runs to 14 residues. Germline CDR1 reads MDHEN; CDR2 reads SYDVKM. The CDR3 loop is CASSLYGRHEKLFF. CDR3 nucleotide sequence: TGTGCCAGCAGTTTGTACGGGAGGCATGAAAAACTGTTTTTT.

This chain links TRBV27 with TRBJ1-6; D remains ambiguous. The CDR3 totals 16 residues. The V end lost 6 bases, the J end lost 8 bases, and 20 bases lay between the germline ends. The V gene's germline CDR1 is MNHEY and CDR2 SMNVEV (reference sequence). The CDR3 DNA reads as TGTGCCAGCAGATCCCGGTTGAGGGCTTCGGATTCACCCCTCCACTTT. Its translation: CASRSRLRASDSPLHF.

The chain couples TRBV5-6 to TRBJ1-4, with D hard to call. Germline loops: CDR1 SGHDT, CDR2 YYEEEE. CDR3 length: 15 amino acids. Between the trimmed V and J ends, which lost 3 bases and 0 bases, there was a span of 9 bases. CDR3 loop: CASSSWSATNEKLFF. The CDR3 DNA reads as TGTGCCAGCAGCTCCTGGTCGGCAACTAATGAAAAACTGTTTTTT.

The chain employs TRBV18 and TRBJ2-3, with 7 bases identical to TRBD1. V lost 6 bases, J lost 3 bases, and 12 bases stayed unmatched. Germline assignment: CDR1 KGHSH and CDR2 LQKENI. The CDR3 is 16 amino acids. CDR3 nucleotides: TGTGCCAGCTCGTCGACAGGGAACGGTCGAACAGATACGCAGTATTTT. Translation: CASSSTGNGRTDTQYF.

This clone was picked up a small number of times. The junction and the germline gene differ at one end; a read error may be behind it. The chain carries TRBV28 and TRBJ1-5, with 7 positions matching TRBD1. The germline V gene has CDR1 MDHEN and CDR2 SYDVKM. CDR3 length: 14 amino acids. The CDR3 bases are TGTGCCGGCAGACAGGGCATACCCGATCAGCCCCAGCATTTT. It yields the protein CAGRQGIPDQPQHF.

The chain recombines TRBV30 with TRBJ2-1; possibly TRBD2 for D (6 bases). Germline CDR1 reads GTSNPN; CDR2 reads SVGIG (reference sequence). Trimming took off 1 base at V and 3 bases at J, with 13 bases between the two ends. The CDR3 is made up of 15 amino acids. The CDR3 region has the DNA TGTGCCTGGAGTGACGGATTTAGCGGCTACAATGAGCAGTTCTTC. Amino acids: CAWSDGFSGYNEQFF.

The CDR3 DNA is TGCAGCGTTGCCAGGGGTGGGGCCACAGATACGCAGTATTTT. Translation: CSVARGGATDTQYF. The chain is built from TRBV29-1 and TRBJ2-3; D is perhaps TRBD1 (6 bases). The V end lost 4 bases, the J end lost 2 bases, and 13 bases lay between the germline ends. The CDR3 extends over 14 amino acids. Germline CDR1 reads SQVTM; CDR2 reads ANQGSEA.

CDR3 amino acids: CASSLVQGSRWNTEAFF. DNA of the CDR3: TGTGCCAGCAGCTTAGTACAGGGTAGTAGATGGAACACTGAAGCTTTCTTT. The chain has TRBV7-8 and TRBJ1-1; D perhaps matches TRBD1 (6 bases). V was cut by 1 base and J by 1 base, with 16 bases left in between. Germline CDR1 is SGHVS and CDR2 is FQNEAQ. CDR3 length: 17 residues.

V and J are TRBV7-6 and TRBJ2-1; D call uncertain. The CDR3 runs to 11 residues. CDR1 and CDR2 (germline): SGHVS, FNYEAQ. Between the trimmed V and J ends, which lost 5 bases and 11 bases, there was a span of 10 bases. CDR3 in amino acids: CASSGSLKQFF. The DNA of the CDR3 is TGTGCCAGCAGCGGTAGCCTTAAGCAGTTCTTC.

V gene TRBV5-1 combines with J gene TRBJ2-1; 9 nucleotides line up with TRBD1. The CDR3 is 15 residues long. Trimming removed 4 bases from V and 5 bases from J; junction bases left unmatched: 7. Germline CDR1 reads SGHRS; CDR2 reads YFSETQ. The CDR3 loop is CASSAGQGYHNEQFF. CDR3 DNA sequence: TGCGCCAGCAGCGCAGGACAGGGGTACCACAATGAGCAGTTCTTC.

This clone was recorded a few times. The chain carries TRBV29-1 and TRBJ2-5, with 9 bases aligning to TRBD1. The J call may be mistaken, given a closer DNA end match to TRBJ2-7. The CDR3 extends over 13 amino acids. The V gene's germline CDR1 is SQVTM and CDR2 ANQGSEA. The CDR3 DNA is TGCAGCGTAAAGACAGGGGGGGTGAACGAGCAGTACTTC. It encodes CSVKTGGVNEQYF.

This clone was observed a handful of times. Given a far larger clone just one base away, this is likely a sequencing read error. V usage is TRBV7-8 and J usage is TRBJ2-5, with 11 nucleotides matching TRBD2. There are 19 residues in the CDR3. J lost 0 bases, V lost 5 bases, and 14 bases had no gene match. Looked up from germline, CDR1 is SGHVS and CDR2 is FQNEAQ. CDR3 amino acids: CASSPLVAPSGRHQETQYF. In DNA, the CDR3 is TGTGCCAGCAGCCCCTTAGTAGCTCCTAGCGGGAGGCACCAAGAGACCCAGTACTTC.

This clone has more than one count but fewer than ten. J is TRBJ2-3 and V is TRBV6-5; D is ambiguous. V dropped 8 bases and J dropped 2 bases, with 11 bases sitting between them. Germline V lookup: CDR1 MNHEY, CDR2 SVGAGI. The CDR3 sequence is 13 residues long. CDR3 nucleotides: TGTGCCAGCCGTGTGGAGTCCACAGATACGCAGTATTTT. Protein product: CASRVESTDTQYF.

The chain recombines TRBV2 with TRBJ2-1; 8 nucleotides line up with TRBD2. The CDR3 covers 17 residues. Germline trimming cut 0 bases from V and 1 base from J; bases unmatched to any gene: 5. CDR1 and CDR2 from the germline V gene are SNHLY and FYNNEI. This CDR3 is CASSEADAGGSYNEQFF. The CDR3, as DNA: TGTGCCAGCAGTGAAGCTGACGCGGGGGGTTCCTACAATGAGCAGTTCTTC.